This T cell receptor beta chain was identified in a study of early stage breast cancer tumors. In the study overall: Of around 15 invasive breast tumors, twelve were hormone receptor-positive, HER2-negative.

Regarding this clone: What it recognizes is unknown. A junction end diverges from the germline sequence, so it may reflect a read error.

Study conclusions and caveats: Enriched TCRB sequences shared across patients were mostly commonly generated sequences. Tumor and normal breast were distinguished via blood comparison in about 90% of the 16 patients.

Method: immunoSEQ multiplex PCR; TCRdb's copy keeps in-frame clones and lacks some. The repertoire holds fewer than 90,000 clones, with approximately 79% as singletons. The source material was blood. This TCR came from a person in their sixties or seventies with breast cancer.

The CDR3 is CASSLGQFSGANVLTF. The CDR3 region has the DNA TGTGCTAGCAGCTTGGGACAGTTCTCTGGGGCCAACGTCCTGACTTTC. The chain has TRBV7-7 and TRBJ2-6; 7 bases match TRBD1. CDR3 length equals 16 residues. Germline values: CDR1 SSHAT, CDR2 FNYEAQ (reference sequence). Full variable domain (remainder filled in from reference TRBV7-7 and TRBJ2-6): GAGVSQSPRYKVTKRGQDVTLRCDPISSHATLYWYQQALGQGPEFLTYFNYEAQPDKSGLPSDRFSAERPEGSISTLTIQRTEQRDSAMYRCASSLGQFSGANVLTFGAGSRLTVL.